This entry concerns a single TCR beta chain. Its antigen is as yet unknown. These data originate in a study of CXCR3-negative and CXCR3-positive naive CD8 T cells. Overall study findings and caveats: The TRBV-TRBJ usage of naive CXCR3-negative and CXCR3-positive cells was similar, but that of memory cells differed. Relative to memory CD8+ cells, whose diversity was much lower, both naive subsets had comparably high diversity. In CXCR3-positive naive cells, the TRB CDR3s were more hydrophobic than in CXCR3-negative naive cells. CXCR3 levels fell partly with cryopreservation; most assays relied on fresh PBMCs. Naive subsets displayed similar surface CD5, and TCR strength was inferred from TRB CDR3 properties.

The study made its TRB cDNA libraries by 5' RACE, adding UMI labels. One entry per CDR3 protein, without DNA, is what TCRdb gives after re-calling the 5' RACE reads. This table lists 4,500 to 6,000 distinct CDR3 sequences. Germline V gives CDR1 SGHDT, CDR2 YYEEEE. CDR3 length: 12 amino acids. Sequences were obtained from naive CXCR3+ CD8+ T cells from blood. Documented subset: CD45RO-CCR7+CD27+CD95- naive CD8+ T cells expressing CXCR3 (TNR3+). This chain connects TRBV5-6 to TRBJ2-7. The sequence came from a human donor in good health. Some clones in this sample may be carry-over from other donors' samples. CDR3 sequence reads: CASSLTQGLSYF.